The following is a T cell receptor (beta chain) sequence with its context. Its antigen remains unidentified. This sample is part of a study of T cells in localized non-small cell lung cancer. Findings of the study overall: Owing to sequencing of a solitary tumor region, heterogeneity cannot be discounted. Out of the top 100 tumor clones, a median roughly 58 were seen in adjacent lung.

The table came from immunoSEQ multiplex PCR; TCRdb's copy has only in-frame clones and leaves some out. The sample yields about 40,000 clones, around nine tenths seen once. From germline, CDR1 is SEHNR and CDR2 FQNEAQ (reference sequence). Trimming cost V 1 base and J 3 bases, with 6 bases left between them. This CDR3 has 13 residues. This chain uses TRBV7-9 with TRBJ1-1; D gene unclear. This clonotype was sampled from a man aged 18 to 50 with stage I lung adenocarcinoma. Sequenced here: peripheral blood, sampled before any cancer treatment. CDR3 sequence reads: CASSLVSDTEAFF. The CDR3 DNA follows: TGTGCCAGCAGCTTAGTCAGCGACACTGAAGCTTTCTTT.